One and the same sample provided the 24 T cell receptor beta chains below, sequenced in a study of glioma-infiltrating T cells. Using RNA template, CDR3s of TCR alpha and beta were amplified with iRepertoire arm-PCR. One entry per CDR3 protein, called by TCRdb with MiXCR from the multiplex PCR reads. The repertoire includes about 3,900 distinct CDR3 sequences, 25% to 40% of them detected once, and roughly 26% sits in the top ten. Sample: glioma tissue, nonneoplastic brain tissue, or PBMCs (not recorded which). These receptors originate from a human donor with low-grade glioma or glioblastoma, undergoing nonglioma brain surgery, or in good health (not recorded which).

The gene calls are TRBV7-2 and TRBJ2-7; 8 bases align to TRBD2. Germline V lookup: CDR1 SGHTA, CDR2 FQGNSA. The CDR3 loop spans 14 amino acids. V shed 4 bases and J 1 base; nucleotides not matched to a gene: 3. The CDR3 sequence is CASSYGGASYEQYF. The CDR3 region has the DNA TGTGCCAGCAGCTACGGGGGGGCATCCTACGAGCAGTACTTC.

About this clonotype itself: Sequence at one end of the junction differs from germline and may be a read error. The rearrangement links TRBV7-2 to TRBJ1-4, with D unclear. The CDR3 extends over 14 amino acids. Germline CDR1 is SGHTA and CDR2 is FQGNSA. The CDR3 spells CARSPHGQGEKLYF. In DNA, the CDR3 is TGTGCCAGAAGCCCCCACGGGCAAGGTGAAAAACTGTATTTT.

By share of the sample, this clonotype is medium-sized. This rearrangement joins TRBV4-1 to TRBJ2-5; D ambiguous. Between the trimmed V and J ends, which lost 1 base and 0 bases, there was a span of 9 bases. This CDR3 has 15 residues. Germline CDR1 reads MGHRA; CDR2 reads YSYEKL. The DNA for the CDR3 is TGCGCCAGCAGCCAAGCCTCCCGATACCAAGAGACCCAGTACTTC. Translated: CASSQASRYQETQYF.

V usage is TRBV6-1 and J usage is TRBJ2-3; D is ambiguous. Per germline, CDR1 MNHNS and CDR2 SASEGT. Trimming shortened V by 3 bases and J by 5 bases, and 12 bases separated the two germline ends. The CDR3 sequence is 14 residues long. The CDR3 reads CASSEATTIDTQYF. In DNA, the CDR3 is TGTGCCAGCAGTGAGGCCACTACCATAGATACGCAGTATTTT.

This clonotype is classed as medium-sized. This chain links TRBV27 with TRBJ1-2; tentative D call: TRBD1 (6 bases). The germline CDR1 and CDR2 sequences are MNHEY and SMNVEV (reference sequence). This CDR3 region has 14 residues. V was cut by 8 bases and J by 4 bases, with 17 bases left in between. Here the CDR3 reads CASRSPTGSYGYTF. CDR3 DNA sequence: TGTGCCAGCCGGTCTCCAACAGGGAGCTATGGCTACACCTTC.

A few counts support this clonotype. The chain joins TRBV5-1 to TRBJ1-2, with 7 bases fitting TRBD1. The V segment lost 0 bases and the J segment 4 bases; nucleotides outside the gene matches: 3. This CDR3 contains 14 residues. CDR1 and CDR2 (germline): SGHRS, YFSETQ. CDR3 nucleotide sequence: TGCGCCAGCAGCTTGGAGGGGGCCCTCTATGGCTACACCTTC. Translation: CASSLEGALYGYTF.

The CDR3 protein is CASELHHYNEQFF. CDR3 sequence (DNA): TGTGCCAGCGAACTCCACCACTACAATGAGCAGTTCTTC. The rearrangement joins TRBV6-1 to TRBJ2-1; D ambiguous. Trimming stripped 8 bases from V and 3 bases from J, with 11 bases between. Germline V gives CDR1 MNHNS, CDR2 SASEGT. This CDR3 is 13 amino acids long.

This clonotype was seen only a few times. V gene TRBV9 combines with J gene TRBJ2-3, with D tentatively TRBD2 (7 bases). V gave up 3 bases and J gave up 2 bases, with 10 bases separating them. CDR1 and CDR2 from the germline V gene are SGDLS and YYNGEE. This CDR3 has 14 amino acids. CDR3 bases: TGTGCCAGCAGCGCTGCGGGGGCCACAGATACGCAGTATTTT. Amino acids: CASSAAGATDTQYF.

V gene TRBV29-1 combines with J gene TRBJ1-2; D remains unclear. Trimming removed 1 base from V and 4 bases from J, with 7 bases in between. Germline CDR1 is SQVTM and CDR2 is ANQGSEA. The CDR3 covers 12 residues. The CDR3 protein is CSVEGNSYGYTF. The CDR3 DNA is TGCAGCGTTGAAGGTAATAGCTATGGCTACACCTTC.

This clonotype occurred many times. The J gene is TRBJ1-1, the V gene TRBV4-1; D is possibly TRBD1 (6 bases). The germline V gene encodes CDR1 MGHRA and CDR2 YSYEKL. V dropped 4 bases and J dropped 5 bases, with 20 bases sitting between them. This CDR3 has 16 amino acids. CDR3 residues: CASSPSGQLLGTEAFF. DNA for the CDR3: TGCGCCAGCAGCCCATCCGGACAGCTCCTAGGGACTGAAGCTTTCTTT.

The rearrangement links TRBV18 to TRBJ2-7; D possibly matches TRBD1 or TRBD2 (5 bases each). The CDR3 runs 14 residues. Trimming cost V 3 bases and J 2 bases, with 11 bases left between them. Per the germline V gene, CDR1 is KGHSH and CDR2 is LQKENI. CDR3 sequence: CASSPPGAAYEQYF. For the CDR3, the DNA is TGTGCCAGCTCACCCCCCGGGGCCGCCTACGAGCAGTACTTC.

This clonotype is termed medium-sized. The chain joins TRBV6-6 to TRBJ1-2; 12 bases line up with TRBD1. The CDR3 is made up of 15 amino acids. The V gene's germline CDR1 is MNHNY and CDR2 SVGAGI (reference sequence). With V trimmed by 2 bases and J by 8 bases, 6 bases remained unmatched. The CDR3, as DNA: TGTGCCAGCAGTTACCTGGGACAGGGGGCGAGAGGCTACACCTTC. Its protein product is CASSYLGQGARGYTF.

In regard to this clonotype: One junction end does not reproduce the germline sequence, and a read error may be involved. CDR3 in DNA: TGTGTCAGCAGCCTAGTAGGCAACGACGAGCAGTACTTC. Translating gives CVSSLVGNDEQYF. The chain is built from TRBV7-2 and TRBJ2-7, with no clear D. CDR1 SGHTA and CDR2 FQGNSA come from the germline V gene. The CDR3 covers 13 residues.

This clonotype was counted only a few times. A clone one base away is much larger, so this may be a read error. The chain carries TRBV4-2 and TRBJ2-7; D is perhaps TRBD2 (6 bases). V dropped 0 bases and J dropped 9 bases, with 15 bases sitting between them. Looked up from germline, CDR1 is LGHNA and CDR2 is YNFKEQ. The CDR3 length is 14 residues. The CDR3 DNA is TGTGCCAGCAGCCAAGATCGACTCAGTAGCGGGCAGTACTTC. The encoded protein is CASSQDRLSSGQYF.

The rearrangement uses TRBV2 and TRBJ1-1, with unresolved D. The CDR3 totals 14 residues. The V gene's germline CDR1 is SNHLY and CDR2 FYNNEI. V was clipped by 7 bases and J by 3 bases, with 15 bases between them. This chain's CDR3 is CASTRKYGDTEAFF. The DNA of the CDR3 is TGTGCCAGCACAAGGAAGTATGGGGACACTGAAGCTTTCTTT. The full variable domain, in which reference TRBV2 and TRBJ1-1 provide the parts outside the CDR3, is EPEVTQTPSHQVTQMGQEVILRCVPISNHLYFYWYRQILGQKVEFLVSFYNNEISEKSEIFDDQFSVERPDGSNFTLKIRSTKLEDSAMYFCASTRKYGDTEAFFGQGTRLTVV.

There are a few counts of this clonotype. In nucleotides, the CDR3 is TGCGCCAGCAGCCAAGATCCGGGACTGTCCGCCGGGGAGCTGTTTTTT. Its translation is CASSQDPGLSAGELFF. The genes are TRBV4-1 and TRBJ2-2; possibly TRBD2 for D (6 bases). V lost 0 bases, J lost 6 bases, and 14 bases lay in between. The CDR3 is made up of 16 amino acids. CDR1 and CDR2 (germline): MGHRA, YSYEKL.

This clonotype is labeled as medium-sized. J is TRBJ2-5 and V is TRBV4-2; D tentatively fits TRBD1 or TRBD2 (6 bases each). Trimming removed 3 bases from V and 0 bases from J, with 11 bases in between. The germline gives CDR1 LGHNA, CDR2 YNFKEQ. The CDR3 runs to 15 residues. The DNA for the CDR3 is TGTGCCAGCAGCCACCTGGGGGGCTACCAAGAGACCCAGTACTTC. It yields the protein CASSHLGGYQETQYF.

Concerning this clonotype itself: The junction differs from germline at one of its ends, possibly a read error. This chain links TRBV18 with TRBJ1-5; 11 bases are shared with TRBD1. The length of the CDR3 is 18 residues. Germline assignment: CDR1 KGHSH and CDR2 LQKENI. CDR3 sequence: CDSSPGWDRGESGQPQHF. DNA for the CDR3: TGTGACAGCTCACCCGGCTGGGACAGGGGGGAGTCAGGTCAGCCCCAGCATTTT. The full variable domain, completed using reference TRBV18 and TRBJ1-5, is NAGVMQNPRHLVRRRGQEARLRCSPMKGHSHVYWYRQLPEEGLKFMVYLQKENIIDESGMPKERFSAEFPKEGPSILRIQQVVRGDSAAYFCDSSPGWDRGESGQPQHFGDGTRLSIL.

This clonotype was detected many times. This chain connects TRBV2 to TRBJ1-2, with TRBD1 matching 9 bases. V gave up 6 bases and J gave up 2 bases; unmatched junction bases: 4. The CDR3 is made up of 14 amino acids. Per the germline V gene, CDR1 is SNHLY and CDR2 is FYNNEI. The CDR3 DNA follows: TGTGCCAGCAGAGAACAGGGGGCGAACTATGGCTACACCTTC. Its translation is CASREQGANYGYTF.

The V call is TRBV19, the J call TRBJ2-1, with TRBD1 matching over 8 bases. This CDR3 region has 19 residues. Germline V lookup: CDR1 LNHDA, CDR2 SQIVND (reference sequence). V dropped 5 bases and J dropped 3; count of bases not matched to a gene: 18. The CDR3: CASSSSRDRLGVVYNEQFF. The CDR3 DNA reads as TGTGCCAGTAGTTCCTCCCGGGACAGGCTAGGGGTGGTCTACAATGAGCAGTTCTTC.

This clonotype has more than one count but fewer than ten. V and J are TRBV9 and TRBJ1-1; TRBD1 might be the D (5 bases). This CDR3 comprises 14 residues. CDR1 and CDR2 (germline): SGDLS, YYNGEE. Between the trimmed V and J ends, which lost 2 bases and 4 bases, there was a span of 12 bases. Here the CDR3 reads CASSVAGMGTEAFF. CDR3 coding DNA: TGTGCCAGCAGCGTTGCAGGGATGGGCACTGAAGCTTTCTTT.

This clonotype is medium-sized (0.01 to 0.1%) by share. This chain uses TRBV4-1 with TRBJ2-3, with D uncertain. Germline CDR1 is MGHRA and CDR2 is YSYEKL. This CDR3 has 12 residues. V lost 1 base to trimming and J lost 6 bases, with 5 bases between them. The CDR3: CASSQARDTQYF. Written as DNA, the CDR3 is TGCGCCAGCAGCCAAGCGAGGGATACGCAGTATTTT.

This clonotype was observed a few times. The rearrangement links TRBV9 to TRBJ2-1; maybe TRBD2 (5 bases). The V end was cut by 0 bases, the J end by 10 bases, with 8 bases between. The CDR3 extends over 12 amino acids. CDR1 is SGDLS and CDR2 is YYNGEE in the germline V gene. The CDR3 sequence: CASSVVGSEQFF. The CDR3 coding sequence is TGTGCCAGCAGCGTAGTGGGGAGCGAGCAGTTCTTC.

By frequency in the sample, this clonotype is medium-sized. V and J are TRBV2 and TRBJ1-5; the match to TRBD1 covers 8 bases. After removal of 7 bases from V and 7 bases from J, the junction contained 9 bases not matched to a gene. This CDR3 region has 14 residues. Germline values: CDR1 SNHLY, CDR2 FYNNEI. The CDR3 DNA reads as TGTGCCAGCACCGGACAGGGAGTAGACCAGCCCCAGCATTTT. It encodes CASTGQGVDQPQHF.